Following are 27 T cell receptor beta chains from one sample sequenced in a study of blood T cells in healthy people across ages. Primers used in a second PCR of roughly 6 to 12 cycles were a sample-barcoded 5' primer and a J-beta primer mix. TCRdb re-called the 5' RACE reads through MiXCR, storing one row per CDR3 protein. The repertoire has 1.5 million to 2 million distinct CDR3 sequences, roughly 52% of them found once; the top ten carry around 2.1%. The source material was blood. The receptors come from a woman between 40 and 55 years old in good health.

This clonotype came up many times. The V and J genes are TRBV18 and TRBJ2-3; D gene uncertain. Germline V gene data show CDR1 as KGHSH and CDR2 as LQKENI. V lost 8 bases and J lost 0, with 6 bases in between. The CDR3 length is 12 residues. CDR3 coding DNA: TGTGCCAGCAGCCCTAGCACAGATACGCAGTATTTT. Translating it yields CASSPSTDTQYF.

A single count supports this clonotype. This chain uses TRBV5-1 with TRBJ2-3, with TRBD1 identical over 9 bases. Germline V gene data show CDR1 as SGHRS and CDR2 as YFSETQ. This CDR3 contains 16 residues. V lost 4 bases and J lost 6; bases outside the gene matches: 12. The CDR3: CASSPDRGQGSDTQYF. CDR3 nucleotides: TGCGCCAGCAGCCCGGACAGGGGACAGGGATCGGATACGCAGTATTTT.

This clonotype was recorded a few times. The chain employs TRBV6-5 and TRBJ2-3; no reliable D call. Trimming stripped 6 bases from V and 5 bases from J, with 21 bases between. CDR3 length: 16 residues. CDR1 is MNHEY, CDR2 SVGAGI, per germline. CDR3 residues: CASSPSPTIPQDTQYF. The CDR3 DNA is TGTGCCAGCAGCCCCAGCCCCACAATTCCACAAGATACGCAGTATTTT.

CDR3 in amino acids: CASSLSGDTQPYGYTF. The CDR3 DNA reads as TGTGCCAGCAGTTTAAGCGGGGACACTCAGCCCTATGGCTACACCTTC. The rearrangement links TRBV12-3 or TRBV12-4 to TRBJ1-2, with a weak D call TRBD1 (6 bases). V dropped 2 bases and J dropped 4 bases, with 17 bases sitting between them. The CDR3 loop spans 16 amino acids.

The table lists this clonotype with a few counts. The rearrangement joins TRBV5-1 to TRBJ2-3; D unclear. Germline V gives CDR1 SGHRS, CDR2 YFSETQ. This CDR3 region has 10 residues. V was shortened by 7 bases and J by 6 bases, with 6 bases between the two germline ends. The CDR3 sequence: CASLGDTQYF. DNA of the CDR3: TGCGCCAGCCTCGGGGATACGCAGTATTTT.

This rearrangement joins TRBV7-2 to TRBJ2-5, with D unresolved. CDR1 and CDR2 (germline): SGHTA, FQGNSA. The CDR3 sequence is 15 residues long. V was trimmed by 5 bases and J by 2 bases, leaving 15 bases between them. CDR3 in DNA: TGTGCCAGCAGCCCGGTCGTTGGGCAGCAAGAGACCCAGTACTTC. Residues: CASSPVVGQQETQYF.

The rearrangement links TRBV6-6 to TRBJ1-4, with D uncertain. V lost 6 bases and J lost 10, with 9 bases in between. The CDR3 spans 11 residues. Germline CDR1 is MNHNY and CDR2 is SVGAGI (reference sequence). For the CDR3, the DNA is TGTGCCAGCAGCCAAGACGGAAAACTGTTTTTT. This translates into CASSQDGKLFF.

This clonotype was observed a few times. The CDR3 DNA follows: TGTGCCAGCACCCTGCTGGCTGGGACAGGGTTAACCAATGAGCAGTTCTTC. It is translated as CASTLLAGTGLTNEQFF. This chain joins TRBV28 and TRBJ2-1; 9 nucleotides match TRBD1. There are 17 residues in the CDR3. Looked up from germline, CDR1 is MDHEN and CDR2 is SYDVKM. V shed 7 bases and J 6 bases; nucleotides not matched to a gene: 16.

This clonotype was found once. This chain uses TRBV20-1 with TRBJ2-1, with a possible D match to TRBD1 (6 bases). CDR1 and CDR2 from the germline V gene are DFQATT and SNEGSKA (reference sequence). The ends were cut back, 4 bases at V and 0 bases at J, with 13 bases in the middle. This CDR3 is built from 15 residues. CDR3 region: CSAIGGQSSYNEQFF. As DNA, the CDR3 is TGCAGTGCTATTGGGGGCCAAAGCTCCTACAATGAGCAGTTCTTC.

The V and J genes are TRBV6-2 or TRBV6-3 and TRBJ2-1, with TRBD1 identical over 9 bases. Looked up from germline, CDR1 is MNHEY and CDR2 is SVGEGT. The CDR3 sequence is 14 residues long. CDR3 loop: CAGQGRNTNNEQFF. CDR3 DNA sequence: TGTGCAGGACAGGGGCGAAATACTAACAATGAGCAGTTCTTC.

This sequence joins TRBV5-1 and TRBJ1-6; D might be TRBD1 (5 bases). The CDR3 spans 13 residues. Germline CDR1 is SGHRS and CDR2 is YFSETQ. Trimming removed 6 bases from V and 8 bases from J, with 12 bases in between. The CDR3 bases are TGCGCCAGCAAAAGGGGATCGGATTCACCCCTCCACTTT. It yields the protein CASKRGSDSPLHF.

V usage is TRBV6-1 and J usage is TRBJ2-7; D is perhaps TRBD1 (5 bases). This CDR3 comprises 14 residues. CDR1 and CDR2 (germline): MNHNS, SASEGT. V lost 4 bases and J 2 bases, leaving 12 bases between the germline ends. CDR3: CASSGLQDAYEQYF. CDR3 in DNA: TGTGCCAGCAGTGGTCTACAGGACGCCTACGAGCAGTACTTC.

V is TRBV20-1 and J is TRBJ1-5; 8 nucleotides match TRBD1. CDR1 is DFQATT, CDR2 SNEGSKA, per germline (reference sequence). The CDR3 loop spans 17 amino acids. Trimming removed 6 bases from V and 0 bases from J; junction bases left unmatched: 13. Written as DNA, the CDR3 is TGCAGTGCCACCCAGGACAGGGAACCCTATAGCAATCAGCCCCAGCATTTT. It translates to CSATQDREPYSNQPQHF.

The chain uses TRBV7-2 and TRBJ1-1; TRBD1 aligns across 9 bases. Germline V CDR1 and CDR2: SGHTA, FQGNSA. The CDR3 is made up of 16 amino acids. V shed 1 base, J shed 5 bases, and the junction held 8 bases outside the gene matches. The CDR3 DNA reads as TGTGCCAGCAGCTTAGTAATCGGGACAGGGAGGACTGAAGCTTTCTTT. Translation gives CASSLVIGTGRTEAFF.

This clonotype appeared a few times. The rearrangement links TRBV7-9 to TRBJ2-3, with 13 bases aligning to TRBD2. Per germline, CDR1 SEHNR and CDR2 FQNEAQ (reference sequence). This CDR3 region has 17 residues. V was pared by 3 bases and J by 1 base, with 4 bases of the junction left unmatched. CDR3 nucleotides: TGTGCCAGCAGCTTCCCTGGACTAGCGGGGGGCACAGATACGCAGTATTTT. Its translation is CASSFPGLAGGTDTQYF.

This clonotype was counted once. The chain employs TRBV27 and TRBJ1-5, with D uncertain. With 4 bases removed from V and 5 bases from J, the gap between germline ends came to 9 bases. The CDR3 has 13 amino acids. Germline loops: CDR1 MNHEY, CDR2 SMNVEV (reference sequence). The chain's CDR3 is CASSSSEHQPQHF. CDR3 bases: TGTGCCAGCAGTTCCTCGGAACATCAGCCCCAGCATTTT.

This sequence joins TRBV14 and TRBJ2-4; D is undetermined. The CDR3 spans 16 residues. V lost 1 base to trimming and J lost 2 bases, with 12 bases between them. CDR1 is SGHDN, CDR2 FVKESK, per germline. CDR3 amino acids: CASSQGWAGTKNIQYF. The DNA for the CDR3 is TGTGCCAGCAGCCAAGGCTGGGCTGGGACCAAAAACATTCAGTACTTC.

This clonotype has a handful of counts. The chain employs TRBV4-2 and TRBJ2-5; 10 bases are shared with TRBD2. CDR1 and CDR2 (germline): LGHNA, YNFKEQ. V dropped 1 base and J dropped 3; count of bases not matched to a gene: 2. CDR3 size: 15 residues. Here the CDR3 reads CASSQAGLAEETQYF. As DNA, the CDR3 is TGTGCCAGCAGCCAAGCCGGACTAGCGGAAGAGACCCAGTACTTC.

The chain employs TRBV5-6 and TRBJ2-3, with D maybe TRBD1 (5 bases). The germline CDR1 and CDR2 sequences are SGHDT and YYEEEE. This CDR3 has 15 amino acids. The germline V and J ends were trimmed by 6 bases and 2 bases, with 16 bases remaining between them. The chain's CDR3 is CASNEKTGLTDTQYF. As DNA, the CDR3 is TGTGCCAGCAACGAGAAAACAGGTCTCACAGATACGCAGTATTTT. Combining the CDR3 with reference TRBV5-6 and TRBJ2-3 gives the whole variable domain DAGVTQSPTHLIKTRGQQVTLRCSPKSGHDTVSWYQQALGQGPQFIFQYYEEEERQRGNFPDRFSGHQFPNYSSELNVNALLLGDSALYLCASNEKTGLTDTQYFGPGTRLTVL.

The rearrangement links TRBV18 to TRBJ1-6; D gene unclear. Per germline, CDR1 KGHSH and CDR2 LQKENI. The CDR3 spans 17 residues. V was cut by 2 bases and J by 6 bases, with 17 bases left in between. The CDR3, as DNA: TGTGCCAGCTCACCAACCGGAGTCATTCAGACTAATTCACCCCTCCACTTT. The encoded protein is CASSPTGVIQTNSPLHF. Combining the CDR3 with reference TRBV18 and TRBJ1-6 gives the whole variable domain NAGVMQNPRHLVRRRGQEARLRCSPMKGHSHVYWYRQLPEEGLKFMVYLQKENIIDESGMPKERFSAEFPKEGPSILRIQQVVRGDSAAYFCASSPTGVIQTNSPLHFGNGTRLTVT.

The chain joins TRBV9 to TRBJ1-2; perhaps TRBD1 as D (5 bases). Trimming shortened V by 3 bases and J by 5 bases, and 11 bases separated the two germline ends. Germline V CDR1 and CDR2: SGDLS, YYNGEE. CDR3 length: 13 residues. CDR3 sequence reads: CASSGYGGYGYTF. CDR3 nucleotide sequence: TGTGCCAGCAGCGGCTACGGGGGTTATGGCTACACCTTC.

The CDR3 sequence is CSAGRTSSGTDTQYF. CDR3 nucleotide sequence: TGCAGTGCCGGTCGGACTAGCTCGGGCACAGATACGCAGTATTTT. V and J are TRBV20-1 and TRBJ2-3; 8 bases line up with TRBD2. CDR1 DFQATT and CDR2 SNEGSKA come from the germline V gene (reference sequence). The CDR3 is 15 amino acids. Germline trimming cut 6 bases from V and 1 base from J; bases unmatched to any gene: 9.

This sequence joins TRBV5-1 and TRBJ2-3; D is undetermined. The germline gives CDR1 SGHRS, CDR2 YFSETQ. V was shortened by 3 bases and J by 4 bases, with 15 bases between the two germline ends. CDR3 length equals 15 residues. The CDR3 sequence: CASSWKGASSDTQYF. The CDR3 nucleotides read TGCGCCAGCAGCTGGAAGGGTGCCTCTTCAGATACGCAGTATTTT.

This clonotype was found a few times. The chain recombines TRBV12-3 or TRBV12-4 with TRBJ1-2; 8 nucleotides align to TRBD1. This CDR3 is built from 14 residues. V shed 1 base and J 8 bases; nucleotides not matched to a gene: 6. CDR3: CASSLERTGRGYTF. The CDR3 DNA reads as TGTGCCAGCAGTTTAGAGAGGACAGGGCGCGGCTACACCTTC.

The chain combines TRBV7-2 with TRBJ2-1; 7 nucleotides align to TRBD1. CDR1 and CDR2 from the germline V gene are SGHTA and FQGNSA. The J segment lost 9 bases and the V segment lost 7 bases, leaving 12 bases of the junction unmatched. The CDR3 extends over 14 amino acids. The CDR3 spells CASNPHGQDSEQFF. CDR3 bases: TGTGCCAGCAACCCGCACGGACAGGACAGTGAGCAGTTCTTC. The entire variable domain, with the rest obtained from reference TRBV7-2 and TRBJ2-1, is as follows: GAGVSQSPSNKVTEKGKDVELRCDPISGHTALYWYRQSLGQGLEFLIYFQGNSAPDKSGLPSDRFSAERTGGSVSTLTIQRTQQEDSAVYLCASNPHGQDSEQFFGPGTRLTVL.

This clonotype has just a few counts. The rearrangement uses TRBV20-1 and TRBJ2-1; 8 nucleotides line up with TRBD2. The length of the CDR3 is 13 residues. V trimming: 6 bases; J trimming: 9 bases; junction bases outside the gene matches: 10. Germline CDR1 and CDR2: DFQATT and SNEGSKA (reference sequence). CDR3 bases: TGCAGTGCCCGGGTAGCGGGGATGAGTGAGCAGTTCTTC. Its protein product is CSARVAGMSEQFF.

The chain links TRBV27 to TRBJ1-5; D may be TRBD1 (6 bases). CDR3 length equals 16 residues. Germline lookup yields CDR1 MNHEY and CDR2 SMNVEV (reference sequence). V lost 5 bases and J lost 0, with 14 bases in between. CDR3 coding DNA: TGTGCCAGCAGTCTAAAGGGGACATATAGCAATCAGCCCCAGCATTTT. It specifies CASSLKGTYSNQPQHF.